The rows below give T cell receptor beta chains drawn from one sample of a study. One entry per CDR3 protein results from TCRdb running MiXCR on the 5' RACE reads. The table shows about 10,000 distinct CDR3 sequences, with under 35% occurring only once. Sequencing was performed on naive CD4+ T cells sorted from a lymph node. These receptors all come from a female donor with breast cancer. The CDR3 runs from the conserved cysteine through the conserved F or W. Fields, in order: D gene, clone size, V gene, J gene, CDR3 protein, CDR3 DNA. D genes are given only for firm matches. Clone size is not always given. Where it is, it says once, few, many or a class for expanded clones.

d_call: -; clone_size: medium-sized; v_call: TRBV12-3/TRBV12-4; j_call: TRBJ2-2; cdr3_aa: CASSWGAISGELFF; cdr3_nt: TGTGCCAGCAGCTGGGGGGCTATCTCCGGGGAGCTGTTTTTT
d_call: -; clone_size: many; v_call: TRBV5-5; j_call: TRBJ1-5; cdr3_aa: CASSFEGFGQPQHF; cdr3_nt: TGTGCCAGCAGCTTTGAGGGGTTTGGTCAGCCCCAGCATTTT
d_call: -; clone_size: -; v_call: TRBV24-1; j_call: TRBJ2-1; cdr3_aa: CATSDLGSPFPLCSYNEQFF; cdr3_nt: TGTGCCACCAGTGACCTGGGCAGCCCCTTCCCACTGTGCTCCTACAATGAGCAGTTCTTC
d_call: -; clone_size: many; v_call: TRBV12-3/TRBV12-4; j_call: TRBJ1-6; cdr3_aa: CASTSYKDSPLHF; cdr3_nt: TGTGCCAGCACATCATATAAGGACTCACCCCTCCACTTT
d_call: TRBD1; clone_size: medium-sized; v_call: TRBV5-1; j_call: TRBJ2-3; cdr3_aa: CASSLVTGGRVTQYF; cdr3_nt: TGCGCCAGCAGCTTGGTGACAGGGGGCCGGGTTACGCAGTATTTT
d_call: TRBD2; clone_size: many; v_call: TRBV7-9; j_call: TRBJ2-7; cdr3_aa: CASSPSSGRAGEQYF; cdr3_nt: TGTGCCAGCAGCCCAAGTAGCGGGAGGGCGGGCGAGCAGTACTTC
d_call: -; clone_size: medium-sized; v_call: TRBV6-1; j_call: TRBJ2-1; cdr3_aa: CASSRVFGSYNEQFF; cdr3_nt: TGTGCCAGCAGTAGGGTCTTCGGGAGCTACAATGAGCAGTTCTTC
d_call: TRBD2; clone_size: -; v_call: TRBV19; j_call: TRBJ2-7; cdr3_aa: CASTLGGAGEQYF; cdr3_nt: TGTGCCAGTACCCTGGGAGGGGCCGGGGAGCAGTACTTC
d_call: -; clone_size: many; v_call: TRBV7-9; j_call: TRBJ1-1; cdr3_aa: CASSLIDSTEAFF; cdr3_nt: TGTGCCAGCAGCTTAATTGACAGCACTGAAGCTTTCTTT
d_call: -; clone_size: many; v_call: TRBV6-1; j_call: TRBJ2-7; cdr3_aa: CASSGDRRSEQYF; cdr3_nt: TGTGCCAGCAGCGGTGACAGACGATCCGAGCAGTACTTC
d_call: -; clone_size: -; v_call: TRBV20-1; j_call: TRBJ1-1; cdr3_aa: CSVELNTEAFF; cdr3_nt: TGCAGTGTGGAGCTGAACACTGAAGCTTTCTTT
d_call: -; clone_size: many; v_call: TRBV12-3/TRBV12-4; j_call: TRBJ1-1; cdr3_aa: CASSKNTEAFF; cdr3_nt: TGTGCCAGCAGCAAGAACACTGAAGCTTTCTTT
d_call: -; clone_size: medium-sized; v_call: TRBV5-1; j_call: TRBJ2-5; cdr3_aa: CASSLAWAQETQYF; cdr3_nt: TGCGCCAGCAGCTTGGCCTGGGCCCAGGAGACCCAGTACTTC
d_call: -; clone_size: many; v_call: TRBV7-2; j_call: TRBJ1-2; cdr3_aa: CASSAPRTQGYGYTF; cdr3_nt: TGTGCCAGCAGCGCCCCACGGACCCAGGGCTATGGCTACACCTTC
d_call: -; clone_size: few; v_call: TRBV20-1; j_call: TRBJ2-6; cdr3_aa: CSATVAGANVLTF; cdr3_nt: TGCAGTGCCACCGTGGCTGGGGCCAACGTCCTGACTTTC
d_call: -; clone_size: many; v_call: TRBV9; j_call: TRBJ2-1; cdr3_aa: CASSVAVGHLNEQFF; cdr3_nt: TGTGCCAGCAGCGTAGCTGTGGGACACCTCAATGAGCAGTTCTTC
d_call: TRBD2; clone_size: few; v_call: TRBV18; j_call: TRBJ2-7; cdr3_aa: CASSPPRGRETGEQYF; cdr3_nt: TGTGCCAGCTCACCCCCTCGCGGGAGGGAGACGGGGGAGCAGTACTTC
d_call: -; clone_size: many; v_call: TRBV13; j_call: TRBJ1-1; cdr3_aa: CASSLNRITGRTEAFF; cdr3_nt: TGTGCCAGCAGCTTAAACCGGATAACAGGGAGGACTGAAGCTTTCTTT